Below are 18 T cell receptor beta chains sequenced from a single sample in a study of blood T cells in healthy people across ages. Together with a sample-barcoded 5' primer, a J-beta primer mix was included in a second PCR lasting about 7 to 11 cycles. From the 5' RACE reads, TCRdb called clonotypes with MiXCR, one entry per CDR3 protein. Of about 1.5 million distinct CDR3 sequences listed, roughly 43% were seen once; the top ten hold about 3.8%. The material sequenced was blood. The receptors derive from a woman between 18 and 29 years old in good health.

This clonotype has more than one count but fewer than ten. V is TRBV6-2 or TRBV6-3 and J is TRBJ1-1; D is possibly TRBD1 (6 bases). The ends were cut back, 6 bases at V and 5 bases at J, with 10 bases in the middle. This CDR3 comprises 12 residues. CDR1 and CDR2 from the germline V gene are MNHEY and SVGEGT. CDR3 in DNA: TGTGCCAGCAGACTGGGACAAACTGAAGCTTTCTTT. Translating gives CASRLGQTEAFF.

The rearrangement uses TRBV20-1 and TRBJ1-2; a possible D gene is TRBD1 (6 bases). Germline CDR1 and CDR2: DFQATT and SNEGSKA (reference sequence). This CDR3 has 13 amino acids. Trimming cost V 5 bases and J 3 bases, with 13 bases left between them. The CDR3 DNA follows: TGCAGTGCTCCTGAACAGGGCCACTATGGCTACACCTTC. Protein sequence: CSAPEQGHYGYTF.

This clonotype showed up just once. The chain combines TRBV20-1 with TRBJ2-1; D unclear. CDR1 is DFQATT, CDR2 SNEGSKA, per germline (reference sequence). This CDR3 comprises 14 residues. Trimming took off 3 bases at V and 8 bases at J, with 17 bases between the two ends. The CDR3 here is CSASTSRRVDEQFF. CDR3 bases: TGCAGTGCTAGTACATCGCGGAGAGTCGATGAGCAGTTCTTC.

The chain carries TRBV4-2 and TRBJ2-1, with 8 bases aligning to TRBD2. This CDR3 spans 18 amino acids. J lost 4 bases, V lost 0 bases, and 11 bases had no gene match. The germline gives CDR1 LGHNA, CDR2 YNFKEQ. The CDR3 here is CASSQDSSRAGGYNEQFF. The CDR3 DNA is TGTGCCAGCAGCCAAGATTCAAGCAGGGCGGGGGGATACAATGAGCAGTTCTTC.

V is TRBV30 and J is TRBJ2-4; TRBD1 agrees at 9 bases. The J call is uncertain, as TRBJ2-7 better fits the DNA end. Germline lookup yields CDR1 GTSNPN and CDR2 SVGIG (reference sequence). CDR3 length: 15 amino acids. The CDR3 is CAWSDTGGADHEQYF. The DNA for the CDR3 is TGTGCCTGGAGTGACACAGGGGGCGCAGATCACGAGCAGTACTTC.

The V gene is TRBV6-2 or TRBV6-3, the J gene TRBJ2-5, with D maybe TRBD2 (5 bases). Trimming took off 5 bases at V and 4 bases at J, with 8 bases between the two ends. The CDR3 has 12 amino acids. The germline CDR1 and CDR2 sequences are MNHEY and SVGEGT. The CDR3 nucleotides are TGTGCCAGCAGTACAACTAGAGAGACCCAGTACTTC. Encoded protein: CASSTTRETQYF.

Comments on this clonotype: With a much larger clone just one base away, this may be a read error. V is TRBV4-3 and J is TRBJ2-7; D is undetermined. Germline-derived CDR1 and CDR2 are LGHNA and YSLEER. CDR3 length: 15 amino acids. CDR3 region: CAGSQDLLGSYEQYF. The CDR3 DNA is TGCGCCGGCAGCCAAGACCTCCTTGGGTCCTACGAGCAGTACTTC.

This chain connects TRBV27 to TRBJ2-1; D is tentatively TRBD1 or TRBD2 (5 bases each). The V gene lost 3 bases and the J gene lost 2 bases, with 8 bases spanning the gap. The CDR3 has 14 residues. Germline CDR1 is MNHEY and CDR2 is SMNVEV (reference sequence). The CDR3 loop is CASSLVGPYNEQFF. In DNA form, the CDR3 reads TGTGCCAGCAGTTTGGTGGGACCCTACAATGAGCAGTTCTTC.

This clonotype came up a few times. The chain combines TRBV9 with TRBJ2-1; possible D gene TRBD1, 5 bases. Trimming left V 3 bases short and J 1 base short, with 17 bases between. CDR3 size: 17 residues. Germline V gene sequence: CDR1 SGDLS, CDR2 YYNGEE. The CDR3 here is CASSAPPGMVSYNEQFF. In DNA form, the CDR3 reads TGTGCCAGCAGCGCCCCTCCAGGGATGGTGTCCTACAATGAGCAGTTCTTC.

The sample holds a few counts of this clonotype. The chain couples TRBV6-5 to TRBJ2-7; tentative D call: TRBD2 (7 bases). The CDR3 length is 15 residues. V lost 10 bases to trimming and J lost 0 bases, with 19 bases between them. Germline lookup yields CDR1 MNHEY and CDR2 SVGAGI. This CDR3 reads CATTNRGAVSYEQYF. In DNA form, the CDR3 reads TGTGCCACCACGAACCGGGGGGCGGTCTCCTACGAGCAGTACTTC.

The V gene is TRBV4-1, the J gene TRBJ1-5; D might be TRBD1 (6 bases). Trimming took off 4 bases at V and 1 base at J, with 14 bases between the two ends. The CDR3 is 16 amino acids. Germline V gene data show CDR1 as MGHRA and CDR2 as YSYEKL. In DNA form, the CDR3 reads TGCGCCAGCAGCCCTTTGGCGGGGGCGAGCAATCAGCCCCAGCATTTT. It is translated as CASSPLAGASNQPQHF.

A few counts support this clonotype. This chain links TRBV7-3 with TRBJ2-3, with 11 positions matching TRBD2. J was trimmed by 0 bases and V by 0 bases; bases with no gene match: 2. The CDR3 totals 17 residues. CDR1 SGHTA and CDR2 FQGTGA come from the germline V gene. In DNA form, the CDR3 reads TGTGCCAGCAGCTTAACTGGGACTAGCGGAAGCACAGATACGCAGTATTTT. This codes for CASSLTGTSGSTDTQYF.

The chain combines TRBV9 with TRBJ2-7; no clear D gene. Germline CDR1 is SGDLS and CDR2 is YYNGEE. Trimming shortened V by 1 base and J by 7 bases, and 15 bases separated the two germline ends. The CDR3 totals 14 residues. The CDR3 sequence: CASSVSSSNNEQYF. Here the CDR3 DNA reads TGTGCCAGCAGCGTAAGCTCGAGTAACAATGAGCAGTACTTC.

V and J are TRBV5-5 and TRBJ2-2, with TRBD2 identical over 7 bases. Germline assignment: CDR1 SGHKS and CDR2 YYEKEE (reference sequence). This CDR3 has 16 residues. After removal of 1 base from V and 4 bases from J, the junction contained 7 bases not matched to a gene. The CDR3 DNA follows: TGTGCCAGCAGCTTGCATCTAGCGGAGAGCACCGGGGAGCTGTTTTTT. Translation: CASSLHLAESTGELFF.

The J gene is TRBJ2-1, the V gene TRBV7-2, with D possibly TRBD1 on 5 matching bases. The CDR3 consists of 15 residues. V shed 1 base and J shed 4 bases, with 11 bases lying between them. Germline V gene lookup returns CDR1 SGHTA and CDR2 FQGNSA. CDR3: CASSLGPRVYNEQFF. CDR3 sequence (DNA): TGTGCCAGCAGCTTAGGGCCCAGGGTATACAATGAGCAGTTCTTC.

The rearrangement links TRBV10-3 to TRBJ2-5; TRBD1 is a possible D gene (5 bases). TRBJ2-7 explains the end of the DNA better; the J call may be wrong. Per germline, CDR1 ENHRY and CDR2 SYGVKD. CDR3 size: 14 residues. The CDR3 coding sequence is TGTGCCATCAGTGAGTCATGGGCAGGGAACGAGCAGTACTTC. As protein: CAISESWAGNEQYF.

With regard to this clonotype: The germline gene is not matched at one end of the junction; a read error may be the cause. CDR3: CASSVEGTSYEQCF. The CDR3 nucleotides read TGTGCCAGCAGCGTAGAGGGGACCTCCTACGAGCAGTGCTTC. J is TRBJ2-4 and V is TRBV9; D may correspond to TRBD1 or TRBD2 (5 bases each). The CDR3 is 14 amino acids. CDR1 is SGDLS, CDR2 YYNGEE, per germline.

This clonotype showed up just a few times. This chain joins TRBV12-3 or TRBV12-4 and TRBJ1-2; D uncertain. This CDR3 is 13 amino acids long. Trimming pared 6 bases from V and 0 bases from J, leaving 8 bases between. The CDR3 region has the DNA TGTGCCAGCAGGACTCAAGCTAACTATGGCTACACCTTC. Amino acids: CASRTQANYGYTF.